The 3 T cell receptor beta chains listed next were all sequenced from one sample in a study of somatic mutations in cytotoxic T cells in rheumatoid arthritis. The data were produced by immunoSEQ multiplex PCR, yet TCRdb's version contains in-frame clones alone and is incomplete. The sample holds about 20,000 clones, about 82% seen once. The sequencing input was CD8+ T cells sorted from blood. The receptors were gathered from a woman aged 50 to 60 in good health.

V and J are TRBV5-1 and TRBJ2-5; 13 bases fit TRBD2. The germline V gene encodes CDR1 SGHRS and CDR2 YFSETQ. The CDR3 has 16 residues. V lost 4 bases, J lost 2 bases, and 5 bases stayed unmatched. CDR3 loop: CASSHGLAGEQETQYF. The CDR3 DNA sequence: TGCGCCAGCAGCCACGGACTAGCGGGGGAACAAGAGACCCAGTACTTC. Variable domain in full (rest from reference TRBV5-1 and TRBJ2-5): KAGVTQTPRYLIKTRGQQVTLSCSPISGHRSVSWYQQTPGQGLQFLFEYFSETQRNKGNFPGRFSGRQFSNSRSEMNVSTLELGDSALYLCASSHGLAGEQETQYFGPGTRLLVL.

Details on this clone: This sample also contains other DNA sequences that code for the same CDR3. The chain employs TRBV7-2 and TRBJ2-3; D is uncertain. The germline gives CDR1 SGHTA, CDR2 FQGNSA. CDR3 length equals 14 residues. V dropped 1 base and J dropped 0 bases, with 5 bases sitting between them. The CDR3 loop reads CASSLGRSTDTQYF. For the CDR3, the DNA is TGTGCCAGCAGCTTAGGAAGAAGCACAGATACGCAGTATTTT.

This chain joins TRBV19 and TRBJ1-6; TRBD1 matches 9 bases. J was trimmed by 7 bases and V by 6 bases; bases with no gene match: 4. In germline, CDR1 is LNHDA, CDR2 SQIVND (reference sequence). The CDR3 contains 14 residues. The CDR3, as DNA: TGTGCCAGTAGCCCGGGACAGGGAAATTCACCCCTCCACTTT. Its protein is CASSPGQGNSPLHF.